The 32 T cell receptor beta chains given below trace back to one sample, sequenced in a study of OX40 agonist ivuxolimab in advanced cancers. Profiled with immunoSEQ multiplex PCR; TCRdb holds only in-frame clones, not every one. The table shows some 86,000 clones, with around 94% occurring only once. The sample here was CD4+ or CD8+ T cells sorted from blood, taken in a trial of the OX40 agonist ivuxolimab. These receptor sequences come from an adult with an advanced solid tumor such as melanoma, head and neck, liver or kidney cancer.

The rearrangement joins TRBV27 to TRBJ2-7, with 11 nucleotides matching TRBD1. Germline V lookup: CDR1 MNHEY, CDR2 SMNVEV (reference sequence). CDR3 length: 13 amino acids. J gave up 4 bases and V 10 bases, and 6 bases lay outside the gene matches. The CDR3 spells CATSGTGGYEQYF. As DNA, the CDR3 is TGTGCCACGTCCGGGACAGGGGGTTACGAGCAGTACTTC.

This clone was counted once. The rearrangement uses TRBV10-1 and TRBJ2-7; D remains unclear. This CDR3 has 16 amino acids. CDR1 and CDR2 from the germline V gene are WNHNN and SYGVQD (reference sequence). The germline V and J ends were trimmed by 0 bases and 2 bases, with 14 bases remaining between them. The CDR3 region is CASSESITRGTYEQYF. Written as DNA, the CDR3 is TGCGCCAGCAGTGAGTCTATCACACGAGGCACCTACGAGCAGTACTTC.

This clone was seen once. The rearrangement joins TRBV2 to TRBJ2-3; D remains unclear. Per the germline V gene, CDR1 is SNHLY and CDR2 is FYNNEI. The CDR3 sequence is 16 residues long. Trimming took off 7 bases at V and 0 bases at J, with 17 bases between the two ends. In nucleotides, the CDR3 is TGTGCCAGCACTCCTAAGGCGGTATTCAGCACAGATACGCAGTATTTT. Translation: CASTPKAVFSTDTQYF.

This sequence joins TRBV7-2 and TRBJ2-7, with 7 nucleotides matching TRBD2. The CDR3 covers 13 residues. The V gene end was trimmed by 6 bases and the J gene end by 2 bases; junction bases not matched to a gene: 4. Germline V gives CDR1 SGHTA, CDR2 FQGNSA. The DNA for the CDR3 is TGTGCCAGCAGGAGGGGAGGGACCTACGAGCAGTACTTC. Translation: CASRRGGTYEQYF.

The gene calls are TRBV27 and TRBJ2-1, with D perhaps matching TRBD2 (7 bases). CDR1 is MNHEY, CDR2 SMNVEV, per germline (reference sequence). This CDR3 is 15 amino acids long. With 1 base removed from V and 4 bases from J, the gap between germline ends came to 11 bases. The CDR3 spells CASSLFGGLYNEQFF. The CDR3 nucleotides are TGTGCCAGCAGTTTATTCGGGGGGCTTTACAATGAGCAGTTCTTC.

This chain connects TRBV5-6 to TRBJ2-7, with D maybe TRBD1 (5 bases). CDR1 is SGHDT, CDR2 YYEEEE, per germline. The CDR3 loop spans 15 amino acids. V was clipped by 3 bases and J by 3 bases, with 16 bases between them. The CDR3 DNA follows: TGTGCCAGCAGCTCCAGGGATCTGGGTCTCTACGAGCAGTACTTC. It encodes CASSSRDLGLYEQYF.

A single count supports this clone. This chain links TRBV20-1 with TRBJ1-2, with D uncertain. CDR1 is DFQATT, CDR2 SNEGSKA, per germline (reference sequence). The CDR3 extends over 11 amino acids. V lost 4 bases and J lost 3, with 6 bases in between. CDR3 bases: TGCAGTGCTACTGGAGACTATGGCTACACCTTC. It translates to CSATGDYGYTF.

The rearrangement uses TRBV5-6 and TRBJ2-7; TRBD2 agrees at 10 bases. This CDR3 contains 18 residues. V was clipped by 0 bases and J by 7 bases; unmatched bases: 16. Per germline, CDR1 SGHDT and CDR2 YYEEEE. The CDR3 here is CASSLEVALAGASSEQYF. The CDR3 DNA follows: TGTGCCAGCAGCTTGGAGGTCGCCCTAGCGGGAGCATCGAGTGAGCAGTACTTC.

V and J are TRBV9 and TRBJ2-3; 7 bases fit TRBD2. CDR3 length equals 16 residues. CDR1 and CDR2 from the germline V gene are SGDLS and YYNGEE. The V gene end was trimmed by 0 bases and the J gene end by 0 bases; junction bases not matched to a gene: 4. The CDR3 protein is CASSVVSSGSTDTQYF. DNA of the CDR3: TGTGCCAGCAGCGTAGTGTCTAGCGGAAGCACAGATACGCAGTATTTT.

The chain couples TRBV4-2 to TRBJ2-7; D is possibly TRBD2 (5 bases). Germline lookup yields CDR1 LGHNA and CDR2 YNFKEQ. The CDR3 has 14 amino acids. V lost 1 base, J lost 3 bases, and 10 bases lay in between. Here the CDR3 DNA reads TGTGCCAGCAGCCAAGCCGGGGTCAACTACGAGCAGTACTTC. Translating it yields CASSQAGVNYEQYF.

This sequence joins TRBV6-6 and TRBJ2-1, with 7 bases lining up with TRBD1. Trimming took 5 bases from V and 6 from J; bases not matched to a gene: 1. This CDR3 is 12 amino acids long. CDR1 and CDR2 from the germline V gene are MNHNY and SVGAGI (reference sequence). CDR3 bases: TGTGCCAGCAGTGGACAGGTCAATGAGCAGTTCTTC. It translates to CASSGQVNEQFF.

The CDR3 loop reads CASSSGLAGLITDTQYF. The CDR3 DNA is TGTGCCAGCAGCTCAGGACTAGCGGGGCTGATCACAGATACGCAGTATTTT. The gene calls are TRBV13 and TRBJ2-3, with 12 positions matching TRBD2. Germline V gene sequence: CDR1 PRHDT, CDR2 FYEKMQ (reference sequence). The V and J ends lost 4 bases and 2 bases, in that order; junction bases with no gene match: 7. This CDR3 contains 17 residues. Full variable domain (rest looked up from reference TRBV13 and TRBJ2-3): AAGVIQSPRHLIKEKRETATLKCYPIPRHDTVYWYQQGPGQDPQFLISFYEKMQSDKGSIPDRFSAQQFSDYHSELNMSSLELGDSALYFCASSSGLAGLITDTQYFGPGTRLTVL.

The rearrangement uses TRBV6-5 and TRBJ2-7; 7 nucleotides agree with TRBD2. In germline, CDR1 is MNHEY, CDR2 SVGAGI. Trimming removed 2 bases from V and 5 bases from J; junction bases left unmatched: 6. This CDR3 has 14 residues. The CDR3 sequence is CASSYRLAAHEQYF. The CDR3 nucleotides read TGTGCCAGCAGTTACAGGCTAGCGGCCCACGAGCAGTACTTC.

DNA of the CDR3: TGTGCCAGCAGCTTGGTGGGGCGGGGTAACTACGAGCAGTACTTC. It translates to CASSLVGRGNYEQYF. The chain joins TRBV5-6 to TRBJ2-7, with D maybe TRBD2 (6 bases). This CDR3 comprises 15 residues. Trimming removed 0 bases from V and 3 bases from J, with 13 bases in between. Germline V lookup: CDR1 SGHDT, CDR2 YYEEEE.

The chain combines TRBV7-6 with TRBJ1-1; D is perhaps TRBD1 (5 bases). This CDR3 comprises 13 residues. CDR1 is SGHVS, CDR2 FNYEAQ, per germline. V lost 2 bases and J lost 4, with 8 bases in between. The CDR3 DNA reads TGTGCCAGCAGCTTAAGCGGGGCCACTGAAGCTTTCTTT. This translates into CASSLSGATEAFF.

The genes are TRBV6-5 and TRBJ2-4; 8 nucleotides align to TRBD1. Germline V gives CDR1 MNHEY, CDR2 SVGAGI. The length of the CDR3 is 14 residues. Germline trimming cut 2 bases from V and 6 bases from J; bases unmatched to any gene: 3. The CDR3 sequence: CASSYDTGGNIQYF. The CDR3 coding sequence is TGTGCCAGCAGTTACGATACAGGGGGAAACATTCAGTACTTC.

The CDR3 loop reads CASSDQQGLDTEAFF. CDR3 coding DNA: TGTGCCAGCAGCGACCAACAGGGATTGGACACTGAAGCTTTCTTT. The gene calls are TRBV27 and TRBJ1-1, with a tentative D call TRBD1 (6 bases). The germline V gene encodes CDR1 MNHEY and CDR2 SMNVEV (reference sequence). The CDR3 is made up of 15 amino acids. The V end lost 6 bases, the J end lost 3 bases, and 17 bases lay between the germline ends.

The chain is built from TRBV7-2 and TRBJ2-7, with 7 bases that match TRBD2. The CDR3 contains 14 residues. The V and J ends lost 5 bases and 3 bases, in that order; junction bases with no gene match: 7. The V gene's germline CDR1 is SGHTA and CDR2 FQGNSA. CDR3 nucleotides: TGTGCCAGCAGCCGTGGGGGAGGGGACTACGAGCAGTACTTC. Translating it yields CASSRGGGDYEQYF.

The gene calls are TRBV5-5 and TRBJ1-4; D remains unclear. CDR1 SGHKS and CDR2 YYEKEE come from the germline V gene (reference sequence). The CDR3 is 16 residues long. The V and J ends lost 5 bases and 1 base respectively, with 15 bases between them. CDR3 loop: CASRSSDGETNEKLFF. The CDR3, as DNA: TGTGCCAGCAGATCCTCGGACGGTGAAACTAATGAAAAACTGTTTTTT.

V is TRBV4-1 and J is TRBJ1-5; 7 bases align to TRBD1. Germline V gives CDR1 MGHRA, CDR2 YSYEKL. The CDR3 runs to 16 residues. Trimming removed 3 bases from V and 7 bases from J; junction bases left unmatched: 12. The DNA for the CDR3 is TGCGCCAGCAGCCAGATCGACAGGGCCTCCGGGCAGCCCCAGCATTTT. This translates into CASSQIDRASGQPQHF.

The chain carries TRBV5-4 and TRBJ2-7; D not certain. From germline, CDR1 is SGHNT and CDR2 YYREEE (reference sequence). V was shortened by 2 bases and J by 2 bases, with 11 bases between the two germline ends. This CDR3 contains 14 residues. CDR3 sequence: CASSLGGGTYEQYF. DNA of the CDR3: TGTGCCAGCAGCTTAGGCGGCGGAACCTACGAGCAGTACTTC.

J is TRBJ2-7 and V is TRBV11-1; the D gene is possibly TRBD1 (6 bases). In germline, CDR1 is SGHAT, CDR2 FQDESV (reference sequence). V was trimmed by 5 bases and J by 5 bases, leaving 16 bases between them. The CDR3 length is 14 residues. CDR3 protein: CASSPGDVRHEQYF. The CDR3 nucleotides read TGTGCCAGCAGCCCAGGGGATGTACGGCACGAGCAGTACTTC.

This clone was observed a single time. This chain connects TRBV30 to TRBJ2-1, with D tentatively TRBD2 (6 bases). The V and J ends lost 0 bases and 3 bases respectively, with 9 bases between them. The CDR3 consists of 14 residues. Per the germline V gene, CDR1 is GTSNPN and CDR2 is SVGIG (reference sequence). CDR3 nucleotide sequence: TGTGCCTGGAGTGTGCGCGGGATCTACAATGAGCAGTTCTTC. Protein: CAWSVRGIYNEQFF.

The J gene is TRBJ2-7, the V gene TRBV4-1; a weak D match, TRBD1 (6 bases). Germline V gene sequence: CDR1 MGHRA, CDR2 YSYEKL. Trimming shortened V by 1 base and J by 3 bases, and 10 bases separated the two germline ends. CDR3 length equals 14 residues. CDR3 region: CASSQGQADYEQYF. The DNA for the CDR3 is TGCGCCAGCAGCCAAGGACAGGCCGACTACGAGCAGTACTTC.

CDR3 DNA: TGTGCCAGCAGGAGGACAGGGGAAAACACTGAAGCTTTCTTT. Translation gives CASRRTGENTEAFF. V and J are TRBV6-1 and TRBJ1-1, with 9 bases identical to TRBD1. CDR1 and CDR2 from the germline V gene are MNHNS and SASEGT. V gave up 6 bases and J gave up 2 bases; unmatched junction bases: 4. The CDR3 has 14 residues.

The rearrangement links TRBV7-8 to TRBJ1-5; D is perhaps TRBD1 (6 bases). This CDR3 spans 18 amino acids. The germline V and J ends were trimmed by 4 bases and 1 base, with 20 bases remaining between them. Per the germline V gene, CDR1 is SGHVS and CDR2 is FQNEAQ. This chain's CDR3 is CASSSRDTYEGSNQPQHF. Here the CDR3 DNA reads TGTGCCAGCAGCTCGAGGGACACCTACGAAGGGAGCAATCAGCCCCAGCATTTT.

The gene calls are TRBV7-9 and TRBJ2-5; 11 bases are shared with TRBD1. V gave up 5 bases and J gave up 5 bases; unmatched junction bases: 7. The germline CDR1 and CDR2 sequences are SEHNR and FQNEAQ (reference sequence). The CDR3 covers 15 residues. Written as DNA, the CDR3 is TGTGCCAGCAGCCTACTGGACAGGGGGCGTGAGACCCAGTACTTC. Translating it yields CASSLLDRGRETQYF.

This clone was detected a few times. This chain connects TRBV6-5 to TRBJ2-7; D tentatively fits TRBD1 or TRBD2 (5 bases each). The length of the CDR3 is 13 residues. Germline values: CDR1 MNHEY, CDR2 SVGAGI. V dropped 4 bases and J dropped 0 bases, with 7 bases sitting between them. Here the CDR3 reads CASSWDGSYEQYF. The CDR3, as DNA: TGTGCCAGCAGTTGGGACGGCTCCTACGAGCAGTACTTC.

In DNA form, the CDR3 reads TGCGCCAGCAGCTTGGCCCAGGGGGGGCGTGTGGAGACCCAGTACTTC. As protein: CASSLAQGGRVETQYF. V gene TRBV5-1 combines with J gene TRBJ2-5; the D gene could be TRBD1 or TRBD2 (7 bases each). Germline V lookup: CDR1 SGHRS, CDR2 YFSETQ. V was pared by 0 bases and J by 5 bases, with 17 bases between. The CDR3 runs to 16 residues.

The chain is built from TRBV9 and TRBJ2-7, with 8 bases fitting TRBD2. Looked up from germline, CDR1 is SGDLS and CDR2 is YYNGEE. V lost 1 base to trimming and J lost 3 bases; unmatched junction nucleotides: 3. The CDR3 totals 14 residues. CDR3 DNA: TGTGCCAGCAGCGTAAGCGGGAGAAGCTACGAGCAGTACTTC. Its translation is CASSVSGRSYEQYF.

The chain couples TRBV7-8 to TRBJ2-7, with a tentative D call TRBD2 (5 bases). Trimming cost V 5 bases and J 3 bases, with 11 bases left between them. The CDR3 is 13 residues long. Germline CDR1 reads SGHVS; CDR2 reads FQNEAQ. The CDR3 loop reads CASSPEVLYEQYF. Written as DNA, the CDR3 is TGTGCCAGCAGCCCGGAGGTGCTCTACGAGCAGTACTTC. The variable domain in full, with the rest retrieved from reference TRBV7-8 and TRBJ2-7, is GAGVSQSPRYKVAKRGQDVALRCDPISGHVSLFWYQQALGQGPEFLTYFQNEAQLDKSGLPSDRFFAERPEGSVSTLKIQRTQQEDSAVYLCASSPEVLYEQYFGPGTRLTVT.

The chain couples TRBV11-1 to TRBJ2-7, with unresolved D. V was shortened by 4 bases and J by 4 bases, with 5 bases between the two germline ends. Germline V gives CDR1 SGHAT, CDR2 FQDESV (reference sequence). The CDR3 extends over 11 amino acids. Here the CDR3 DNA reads TGTGCCAGCAGCTCTGGATACGAGCAGTACTTC. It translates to CASSSGYEQYF.